One and the same sample provided the 13 T cell receptor beta chains below, sequenced in a study of human T cells and chemical hapten exposure. Described time point: pre-sensitization, week 0. Documented treatment: therapeutic diphenylcyclopropenone sensitization with weekly scalp DPC. TCRdb re-analysed the RACE reads in MiXCR, keeping a single row per CDR3 protein. The sample records a few hundred thousand distinct CDR3 sequences, about 8.1% being singletons. The starting material was whole blood, obtained in connection with sensitization to the hapten diphenylcyclopropenone (DPC). The source of these receptors is a woman aged 40 to 49 with alopecia areata. Some clones in this sample may be carry-over from other donors' samples.

The gene calls are TRBV6-2 or TRBV6-3 and TRBJ1-4, with D maybe TRBD1 (6 bases). There are 15 residues in the CDR3. V lost 6 bases and J lost 3, with 14 bases in between. Germline CDR1 MNHEY, CDR2 SVGEGT. The CDR3 loop is CASRSDSTSNEKLFF. The CDR3 DNA follows: TGTGCCAGCAGGTCGGACAGCACATCTAATGAAAAACTGTTTTTT.

This clonotype was picked up a small number of times. The J gene is TRBJ1-5, the V gene TRBV2; D not resolved. This CDR3 region has 14 residues. Deletions cut 1 base from V and 1 base from J, with 5 bases between. The germline gives CDR1 SNHLY, CDR2 FYNNEI. The CDR3: CASSEVTSNQPQHF. The CDR3, as DNA: TGTGCCAGCAGTGAAGTTACAAGCAATCAGCCCCAGCATTTT.

This clonotype was picked up a small number of times. The chain joins TRBV11-3 to TRBJ2-1; 10 bases agree with TRBD2. The germline CDR1 and CDR2 sequences are SGHNT and YENEEA. V lost 1 base and J lost 6; bases outside the gene matches: 12. There are 18 residues in the CDR3. This CDR3 reads CASSLGSILAGGTNEQFF. As DNA, the CDR3 is TGTGCCAGCAGCTTAGGCTCTATTTTAGCGGGAGGAACCAATGAGCAGTTCTTC.

The chain links TRBV7-2 to TRBJ1-5; no clear D gene. The CDR3 has 14 residues. V shed 4 bases and J shed 2 bases, with 9 bases lying between them. Germline V lookup: CDR1 SGHTA, CDR2 FQGNSA. CDR3 sequence: CASSSGRRNQPQHF. CDR3 sequence (DNA): TGTGCCAGCAGCTCCGGACGGCGCAATCAGCCCCAGCATTTT.

This clonotype was recorded at least ten times. The chain recombines TRBV4-1 with TRBJ2-2, with D tentatively TRBD2 (5 bases). V dropped 2 bases and J dropped 5 bases, with 12 bases sitting between them. Per germline, CDR1 MGHRA and CDR2 YSYEKL. This CDR3 is built from 15 residues. CDR3 nucleotide sequence: TGCGCCAGCAGCCAACCCCAACTAGTTACCGGGGAGCTGTTTTTT. Translated, it gives CASSQPQLVTGELFF.

The table lists this clonotype with a few counts. At one of its ends the junction is not consistent with the germline gene, which may arise from a read error. The chain uses TRBV12-3 or TRBV12-4 and TRBJ2-7; maybe TRBD2 (5 bases). The CDR3 covers 13 residues. The CDR3 DNA follows: TGTGCCAGCAGTCTCCACGGGGTCTACGAGCGGTACTTC. Encoded protein: CASSLHGVYERYF.

V usage is TRBV12-3 or TRBV12-4 and J usage is TRBJ2-2; weak D call: TRBD1 (5 bases). This CDR3 has 14 residues. V shed 5 bases and J shed 6 bases, with 13 bases lying between them. The CDR3 spells CASSIGHTAGELFF. The CDR3 nucleotides are TGTGCCAGCAGTATCGGACACACCGCCGGGGAGCTGTTTTTT.

This clonotype appeared many times. CDR3 loop: CSARDLGRVSTDTQYF. CDR3 DNA: TGCAGTGCTAGAGATCTGGGGAGGGTTAGCACAGATACGCAGTATTTT. The rearrangement links TRBV20-1 to TRBJ2-3, with 7 bases lining up with TRBD2. The trim removed 0 bases at V and 0 bases at J, leaving 6 bases unmatched. Per the germline V gene, CDR1 is DFQATT and CDR2 is SNEGSKA (reference sequence). The CDR3 covers 16 residues.

This chain uses TRBV28 with TRBJ2-1, with D possibly being TRBD2 (5 bases). V was cut by 8 bases and J by 1 base, with 12 bases left in between. Germline loops: CDR1 MDHEN, CDR2 SYDVKM. The CDR3 length is 14 residues. Here the CDR3 reads CASAPGISYNEQFF. In DNA form, the CDR3 reads TGTGCCAGCGCCCCGGGGATATCCTACAATGAGCAGTTCTTC.

The chain employs TRBV12-3 or TRBV12-4 and TRBJ2-5, with 10 bases aligning to TRBD2. The CDR3 extends over 15 amino acids. The junction had 4 bases not matched to a gene; V was cut back by 5 bases and J by 1 base. The CDR3 is CASSIGLAVQETQYF. The CDR3, as DNA: TGTGCCAGCAGTATCGGACTAGCGGTCCAAGAGACCCAGTACTTC.

The gene calls are TRBV3-1 and TRBJ1-3, with D possibly being TRBD1 (5 bases). Trimming shortened V by 1 base and J by 0 bases, and 10 bases separated the two germline ends. The CDR3 runs 16 residues. From germline, CDR1 is LGHDT and CDR2 YNNKEL (reference sequence). The CDR3 spells CASSQGGTSSGNTIYF. The CDR3 DNA follows: TGTGCCAGCAGCCAAGGGGGGACCTCCTCTGGAAACACCATATATTTT.

This clonotype appeared a few times. The V call is TRBV27, the J call TRBJ2-5, with 11 bases that match TRBD2. The V segment lost 5 bases and the J segment 2 bases; nucleotides outside the gene matches: 16. Germline V lookup: CDR1 MNHEY, CDR2 SMNVEV (reference sequence). The CDR3 is made up of 19 amino acids. The CDR3 nucleotides read TGTGCCAGCAGTCGCGACAGGTTCCTAGCGGGAGGTCGTCAAGAGACCCAGTACTTC. Its protein product is CASSRDRFLAGGRQETQYF.

This clonotype was detected many times. CDR3 loop: CASSLLAGGADTQYF. CDR3 coding DNA: TGTGCCAGCAGCCTACTAGCGGGAGGGGCAGATACGCAGTATTTT. The chain is built from TRBV6-1 and TRBJ2-3; 13 positions match TRBD2. The germline V gene encodes CDR1 MNHNS and CDR2 SASEGT. J was trimmed by 4 bases and V by 6 bases; bases with no gene match: 4. The CDR3 has 15 amino acids.